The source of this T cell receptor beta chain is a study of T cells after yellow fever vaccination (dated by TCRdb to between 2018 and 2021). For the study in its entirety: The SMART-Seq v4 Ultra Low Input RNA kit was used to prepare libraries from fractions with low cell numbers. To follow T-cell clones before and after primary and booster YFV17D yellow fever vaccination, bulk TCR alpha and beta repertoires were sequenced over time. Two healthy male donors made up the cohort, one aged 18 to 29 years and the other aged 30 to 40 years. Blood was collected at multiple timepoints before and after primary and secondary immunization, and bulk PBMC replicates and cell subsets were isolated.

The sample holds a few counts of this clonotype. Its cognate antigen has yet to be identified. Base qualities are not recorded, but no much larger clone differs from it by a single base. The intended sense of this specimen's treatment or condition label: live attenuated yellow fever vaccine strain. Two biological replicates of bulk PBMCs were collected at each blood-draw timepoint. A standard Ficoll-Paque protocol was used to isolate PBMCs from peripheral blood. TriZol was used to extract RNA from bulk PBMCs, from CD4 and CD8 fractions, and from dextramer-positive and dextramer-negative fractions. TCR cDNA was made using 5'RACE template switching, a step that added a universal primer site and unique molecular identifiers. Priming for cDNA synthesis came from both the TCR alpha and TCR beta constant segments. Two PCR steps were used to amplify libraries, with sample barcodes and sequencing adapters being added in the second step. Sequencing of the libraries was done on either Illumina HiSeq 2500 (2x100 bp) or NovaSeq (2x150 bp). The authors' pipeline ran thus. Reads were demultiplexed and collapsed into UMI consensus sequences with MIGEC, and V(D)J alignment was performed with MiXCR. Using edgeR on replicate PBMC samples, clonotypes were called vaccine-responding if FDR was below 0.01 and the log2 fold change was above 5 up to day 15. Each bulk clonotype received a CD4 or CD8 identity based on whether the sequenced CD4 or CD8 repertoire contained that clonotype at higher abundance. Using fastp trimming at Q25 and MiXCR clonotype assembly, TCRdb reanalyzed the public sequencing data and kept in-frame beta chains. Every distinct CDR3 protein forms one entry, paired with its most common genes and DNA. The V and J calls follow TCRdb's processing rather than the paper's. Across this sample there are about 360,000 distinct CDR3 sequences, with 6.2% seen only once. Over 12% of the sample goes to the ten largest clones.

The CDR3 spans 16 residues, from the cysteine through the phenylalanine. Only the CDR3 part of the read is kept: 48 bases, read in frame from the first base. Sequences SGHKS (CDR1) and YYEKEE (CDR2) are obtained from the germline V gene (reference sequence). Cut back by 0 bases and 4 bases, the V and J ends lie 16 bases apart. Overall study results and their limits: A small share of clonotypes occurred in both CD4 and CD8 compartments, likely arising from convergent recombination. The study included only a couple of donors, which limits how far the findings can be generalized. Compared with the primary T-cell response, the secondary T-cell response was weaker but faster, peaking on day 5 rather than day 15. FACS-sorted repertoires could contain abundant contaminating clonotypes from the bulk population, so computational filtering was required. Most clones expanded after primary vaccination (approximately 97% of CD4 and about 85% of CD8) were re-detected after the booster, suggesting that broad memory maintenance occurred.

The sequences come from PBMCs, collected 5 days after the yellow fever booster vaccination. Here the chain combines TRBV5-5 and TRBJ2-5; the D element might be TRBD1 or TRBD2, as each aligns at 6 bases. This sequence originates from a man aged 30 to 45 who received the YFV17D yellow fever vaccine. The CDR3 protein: CASSLARMGGRETQYF. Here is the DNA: TGTGCCAGCAGCTTGGCCCGGATGGGGGGCAGAGAGACCCAGTACTTC.